Presented here are 28 T cell receptor beta chains from one specimen sequenced in a study of cytomegalovirus exposure and HLA in healthy donors (dated by TCRdb to about 2017). The method was the immunoSEQ multiplex PCR assay. A mixture of 60 forward primers for TCR Vbeta segments and 13 reverse primers for TCR Jbeta segments was used in the multiplex PCR. The clones in this table, taken by TCRdb from immuneACCESS, are in-frame only. Not every clone is retained; where verified, under half of the shortfall comes from an unresolved V gene, and the cause of the rest is unknown. The sample table holds around 110,000 clones, of which 75% to 85% were seen once. The ten largest clones add up to approximately 4% of the sample. Sequencing input: PBMCs. Every receptor here comes from a man aged 25 to 45 in good health and CMV-seropositive.

V usage is TRBV30 and J usage is TRBJ2-7; a possible D gene is TRBD1 (5 bases). This CDR3 comprises 13 residues. Trimming took 0 bases from V and 5 from J, leaving 11 bases between them. CDR1 GTSNPN and CDR2 SVGIG come from the germline V gene (reference sequence). The CDR3 DNA sequence: TGTGCCTGGAGTGTCGGGCAGGGAAACGAGCAGTACTTC. As protein: CAWSVGQGNEQYF.

This sequence joins TRBV7-3 and TRBJ2-1; 7 bases are a match to TRBD2. The J segment lost 9 bases and the V segment lost 5 bases, leaving 16 bases of the junction unmatched. The CDR3 is made up of 16 amino acids. Germline V CDR1 and CDR2: SGHTA, FQGTGA. CDR3 DNA sequence: TGTGCCAGCAGCCCCGGGACTACCTACCAGCTCGGTGAGCAGTTCTTC. Its protein product is CASSPGTTYQLGEQFF.

The chain couples TRBV4-2 to TRBJ2-3; D gene ambiguous. CDR1 and CDR2 from the germline V gene are LGHNA and YNFKEQ. V lost 5 bases and J lost 0, with 3 bases in between. This CDR3 spans 12 amino acids. The chain's CDR3 is CASSSSTDTQYF. The CDR3 nucleotides read TGTGCCAGCAGCTCTAGCACAGATACGCAGTATTTT.

V and J are TRBV29-1 and TRBJ2-5; 9 bases are shared with TRBD1. Germline loops: CDR1 SQVTM, CDR2 ANQGSEA. J was trimmed by 5 bases and V by 3 bases; bases with no gene match: 7. The CDR3 totals 14 residues. The CDR3 coding sequence is TGCAGCGTTGAGGGGGGACAGGGCCGGGAGACCCAGTACTTC. Protein: CSVEGGQGRETQYF.

The genes are TRBV7-9 and TRBJ2-7; possible D gene TRBD1, 6 bases. CDR1 and CDR2 (germline): SEHNR, FQNEAQ (reference sequence). V was pared by 1 base and J by 5 bases, with 15 bases between. The CDR3 length is 15 residues. The CDR3 loop reads CASSLGTVYRNEQYF. In DNA form, the CDR3 reads TGTGCCAGCAGCTTAGGGACAGTCTATCGGAACGAGCAGTACTTC. The entire variable domain, with the rest obtained from reference TRBV7-9 and TRBJ2-7, is as follows: DTGVSQNPRHKITKRGQNVTFRCDPISEHNRLYWYRQTLGQGPEFLTYFQNEAQLEKSRLLSDRFSAERPKGSFSTLEIQRTEQGDSAMYLCASSLGTVYRNEQYFGPGTRLTVT.

This clone appeared a few times. V usage is TRBV5-1 and J usage is TRBJ2-7, with 9 positions matching TRBD1. The CDR3 is 15 amino acids. The V gene end was trimmed by 0 bases and the J gene end by 9 bases; junction bases not matched to a gene: 10. Germline V CDR1 and CDR2: SGHRS, YFSETQ. The CDR3 loop is CASSLAGGQGFSQYF. The CDR3 DNA reads TGCGCCAGCAGCTTGGCCGGGGGACAGGGCTTTTCGCAGTACTTC.

This clone has just one count. The chain links TRBV30 to TRBJ2-3; TRBD1 is a possible D gene (5 bases). V lost 0 bases to trimming and J lost 2 bases, with 9 bases between them. The CDR3 length is 14 residues. The germline CDR1 and CDR2 sequences are GTSNPN and SVGIG (reference sequence). The CDR3 reads CAWSVLGATDTQYF. CDR3 DNA sequence: TGTGCCTGGAGTGTTCTAGGGGCCACAGATACGCAGTATTTT.

CDR3 in amino acids: CASSPGSYGYTF. The CDR3 region has the DNA TGTGCCAGCAGCCCTGGGAGCTATGGCTACACCTTC. V and J are TRBV14 and TRBJ1-2; D unresolved. The CDR3 runs to 12 residues. The V end was cut by 4 bases, the J end by 4 bases, with 7 bases between. Per the germline V gene, CDR1 is SGHDN and CDR2 is FVKESK.

V is TRBV28 and J is TRBJ2-7; TRBD2 aligns across 9 bases. The CDR3 extends over 15 amino acids. Per germline, CDR1 MDHEN and CDR2 SYDVKM. Trimming at V came to 4 bases and at J to 5 bases, leaving 9 bases not matched to a gene. The CDR3 nucleotides read TGTGCCAGCAGTTCTACTAGCGGGCTTATGAACGAGCAGTACTTC. Its translation is CASSSTSGLMNEQYF.

The chain has TRBV15 and TRBJ1-2, with D maybe TRBD1 (5 bases). Trimming pared 3 bases from V and 8 bases from J, leaving 16 bases between. The germline V gene encodes CDR1 LNHNV and CDR2 YYDKDF (reference sequence). CDR3 length equals 14 residues. CDR3 protein: CATSRGGDSEGYTF. For the CDR3, the DNA is TGTGCCACCAGCAGGGGGGGGGACTCGGAAGGCTACACCTTC.

This clone was seen a handful of times. CDR3 DNA: TGTGCCAGTAAAATCCTTCCCTCCAATCAGCCCCAGCATTTT. Residues: CASKILPSNQPQHF. The J gene is TRBJ1-5, the V gene TRBV2; D gene unclear. Trimming removed 9 bases at V and 3 bases at J, with 15 bases between. CDR3 length: 14 amino acids. Germline V gene sequence: CDR1 SNHLY, CDR2 FYNNEI.

The V call is TRBV9, the J call TRBJ1-1, with no clear D. Germline assignment: CDR1 SGDLS and CDR2 YYNGEE. The CDR3 runs 13 residues. V was pared by 2 bases and J by 6 bases, with 11 bases between. The CDR3: CASSVSDGSEAFF. In DNA, the CDR3 is TGTGCCAGCAGCGTTAGCGACGGATCTGAAGCTTTCTTT. Complete variable domain (other parts from reference TRBV9 and TRBJ1-1): DSGVTQTPKHLITATGQRVTLRCSPRSGDLSVYWYQQSLDQGLQFLIQYYNGEERAKGNILERFSAQQFPDLHSELNLSSLELGDSALYFCASSVSDGSEAFFGQGTRLTVV.

The rearrangement joins TRBV18 to TRBJ2-5, with D possibly being TRBD1 (6 bases). This CDR3 is built from 15 residues. V lost 2 bases to trimming and J lost 1 base, with 11 bases between them. In germline, CDR1 is KGHSH, CDR2 LQKENI. The CDR3 coding sequence is TGTGCCAGCTCACCAATCCAGGGGACCCAAGAGACCCAGTACTTC. As protein: CASSPIQGTQETQYF.

The chain combines TRBV7-3 with TRBJ1-1; 7 bases match TRBD1. The V gene's germline CDR1 is SGHTA and CDR2 FQGTGA. V shed 6 bases, J shed 2 bases, and the junction held 6 bases outside the gene matches. This CDR3 is built from 14 residues. The CDR3 here is CASSSTGVNTEAFF. DNA for the CDR3: TGTGCCAGCAGTTCTACAGGGGTAAACACTGAAGCTTTCTTT.

This rearrangement joins TRBV7-9 to TRBJ2-1; TRBD2 agrees at 7 bases. The CDR3 sequence is 14 residues long. Looked up from germline, CDR1 is SEHNR and CDR2 is FQNEAQ (reference sequence). V lost 1 base and J lost 9; bases outside the gene matches: 6. CDR3 nucleotide sequence: TGTGCCAGCAGCTTAGTGCGACTAGCCACTGAGCAGTTCTTC. Its protein is CASSLVRLATEQFF.

The chain recombines TRBV21-1 with TRBJ1-2; the table's D call of TRBD1 was not tested on the DNA. TRBV21-1 is a pseudogene segment. This CDR3 spans 13 amino acids. The CDR3 nucleotides read TGTGCCAGCAGCAAAGGACAAAACTATGGCTACACCTTC. Translation gives CASSKGQNYGYTF.

The rearrangement links TRBV9 to TRBJ2-3, with D possibly TRBD2 on 6 matching bases. Trimming removed 4 bases from V and 4 bases from J, with 13 bases in between. CDR3 length: 14 residues. CDR1 is SGDLS, CDR2 YYNGEE, per germline. The CDR3 protein is CASSIRERADTQYF. CDR3 DNA: TGTGCCAGCAGCATTCGGGAGAGAGCAGATACGCAGTATTTT.

The chain carries TRBV9 and TRBJ1-5; possible D gene TRBD1, 6 bases. The V end was cut by 0 bases, the J end by 3 bases, with 25 bases between. From germline, CDR1 is SGDLS and CDR2 YYNGEE. The CDR3 consists of 20 residues. The CDR3 coding sequence is TGTGCCAGCAGCGTAGAAGTCGGGGGGCGGGGAAGGTCGGTCAATCAGCCCCAGCATTTT. This gives the protein CASSVEVGGRGRSVNQPQHF.

The chain couples TRBV29-1 to TRBJ2-7; TRBD1 aligns across 10 bases. Unmatched junction bases numbered 3, after V lost 7 bases and J lost 3 bases. Germline V lookup: CDR1 SQVTM, CDR2 ANQGSEA. The CDR3 is 12 residues long. This chain's CDR3 is CSARTGGYEQYF. The CDR3 coding sequence is TGCAGCGCACGGACAGGGGGCTACGAGCAGTACTTC.

About this clone: At one of its ends the junction is not consistent with the germline gene, which may arise from a read error. This CDR3 is also generated by other DNA sequences in the sample. The chain is built from TRBV7-6 and TRBJ1-5; 7 positions agree with TRBD1. The CDR3 loop spans 14 amino acids. Germline lookup yields CDR1 SGHVS and CDR2 FNYEAQ. The CDR3 DNA is TGTGCCAGTAGCTTAGCGCAGGGGGGTCAGCCCCAGCATTTT. Amino acids: CASSLAQGGQPQHF.

This clone turned up a few times. This CDR3 is CASSVELGREQYF. The CDR3 nucleotides read TGTGCCAGCAGCGTAGAATTGGGTCGGGAGCAGTACTTC. The chain is built from TRBV9 and TRBJ2-5; possible D gene TRBD2, 6 bases. V gave up 0 bases and J gave up 11 bases, with 14 bases separating them. Germline V lookup: CDR1 SGDLS, CDR2 YYNGEE. The CDR3 is made up of 13 amino acids.

CDR3 sequence reads: CASSVIGGPSVADTQYF. The CDR3 DNA is TGTGCCAGCAGCGTTATTGGCGGGCCCTCGGTCGCAGATACGCAGTATTTT. The chain couples TRBV9 to TRBJ2-3; TRBD2 might be the D (5 bases). Germline V gives CDR1 SGDLS, CDR2 YYNGEE. CDR3 length equals 17 residues. V was shortened by 2 bases and J by 4 bases, with 20 bases between the two germline ends.

The chain couples TRBV5-1 to TRBJ2-1; 7 positions agree with TRBD2. The germline V gene has CDR1 SGHRS and CDR2 YFSETQ. V dropped 4 bases and J dropped 5; count of bases not matched to a gene: 9. CDR3 length: 15 amino acids. CDR3 bases: TGCGCCAGCAGCCCCCGACTAGCCGATGACAATGAGCAGTTCTTC. Amino acids: CASSPRLADDNEQFF.

The chain combines TRBV5-6 with TRBJ1-2, with a tentative D call TRBD1 (5 bases). This CDR3 spans 14 amino acids. V gave up 8 bases and J gave up 5 bases, with 19 bases separating them. The germline V gene has CDR1 SGHDT and CDR2 YYEEEE. In nucleotides, the CDR3 is TGTGCCAGTCGTTTAGGGCAGGGCCCGTATGGCTACACCTTC. Translating it yields CASRLGQGPYGYTF.

The CDR3 sequence is CAWSRTSFSEQFF. Here the CDR3 DNA reads TGTGCCTGGAGCCGTACTAGTTTCAGTGAGCAGTTCTTC. The rearrangement joins TRBV30 to TRBJ2-1, with a weak D call TRBD2 (5 bases). Trimming pared 3 bases from V and 9 bases from J, leaving 15 bases between. This CDR3 has 13 residues. CDR1 and CDR2 from the germline V gene are GTSNPN and SVGIG (reference sequence).

The J gene is TRBJ2-7, the V gene TRBV27; no firm D call. The CDR3 sequence is 13 residues long. Trimming shortened V by 0 bases and J by 6 bases, and 9 bases separated the two germline ends. Germline assignment: CDR1 MNHEY and CDR2 SMNVEV (reference sequence). The chain's CDR3 is CASSLSARSEQYF. The CDR3 nucleotides are TGTGCCAGCAGTTTATCGGCTAGAAGCGAGCAGTACTTC.

This rearrangement joins TRBV4-2 to TRBJ2-3, with TRBD1 matching over 8 bases. V was clipped by 4 bases and J by 3 bases; unmatched bases: 6. Looked up from germline, CDR1 is LGHNA and CDR2 is YNFKEQ. The CDR3 is made up of 15 amino acids. The CDR3 region is CASSLRQGTTDTQYF. CDR3 in DNA: TGTGCCAGCAGCCTCCGACAGGGGACGACAGATACGCAGTATTTT.

This chain joins TRBV6-5 and TRBJ2-1; D not resolved. The CDR3 loop spans 13 amino acids. The V gene's germline CDR1 is MNHEY and CDR2 SVGAGI. Trimming took 1 base from V and 7 from J, leaving 8 bases between them. The CDR3 DNA follows: TGTGCCAGCAGTTACTTCCCCGGGAATGAGCAGTTCTTC. This codes for CASSYFPGNEQFF.